This entry lists 29 T cell receptor beta chains sequenced from one sample in a study of T cell responses to AZD1222 COVID-19 vaccine. Libraries were prepared by immunoSEQ multiplex PCR; TCRdb keeps only in-frame clonotypes and omits some of them. The sample shows some 150,000 clones, about nine tenths of them seen only once. The input for sequencing was peripheral blood, taken on day 0 of AZD1222 vaccination. The receptor set was obtained from an adult in good health.

V usage is TRBV7-9 and J usage is TRBJ2-4; TRBD1 matches 10 bases. V shed 4 bases and J 1 base; nucleotides not matched to a gene: 7. The V gene's germline CDR1 is SEHNR and CDR2 FQNEAQ (reference sequence). The CDR3 spans 17 residues. This CDR3 is CASSSDRGQEAKNIQYF. CDR3 sequence (DNA): TGTGCCAGCAGCTCCGACAGGGGGCAGGAGGCCAAAAACATTCAGTACTTC.

The J gene is TRBJ2-2, the V gene TRBV1; no check of the table's D call, TRBD1, against the DNA was made. TRBV1 is tagged as a pseudogene. The CDR3 totals 16 residues. CDR3 in amino acids: CTSSPGGTGTSGELFF. CDR3 coding DNA: TGCACCAGCAGCCCAGGAGGGACAGGGACCTCTGGGGAGCTGTTTTTT.

This sequence joins TRBV18 and TRBJ1-6; D remains unclear. CDR1 KGHSH and CDR2 LQKENI come from the germline V gene. Between the trimmed V and J ends, which lost 2 bases and 7 bases, there was a span of 9 bases. This CDR3 has 14 residues. CDR3 sequence: CASSPSPRNSPLHF. For the CDR3, the DNA is TGTGCCAGCTCACCAAGTCCCAGGAATTCACCCCTCCACTTT. Full variable domain (rest looked up from reference TRBV18 and TRBJ1-6): NAGVMQNPRHLVRRRGQEARLRCSPMKGHSHVYWYRQLPEEGLKFMVYLQKENIIDESGMPKERFSAEFPKEGPSILRIQQVVRGDSAAYFCASSPSPRNSPLHFGNGTRLTVT.

The chain uses TRBV10-3 and TRBJ1-1; TRBD1 agrees at 7 bases. Germline assignment: CDR1 ENHRY and CDR2 SYGVKD. After removal of 6 bases from V and 5 bases from J, the junction contained 6 bases not matched to a gene. This CDR3 is built from 13 residues. CDR3 DNA sequence: TGTGCCATCAGCCCAGGGGGGTCGACTGAAGCTTTCTTT. Translating gives CAISPGGSTEAFF.

The rearrangement uses TRBV6-5 and TRBJ1-3, with 7 bases fitting TRBD1. Unmatched junction bases numbered 5, after V lost 6 bases and J lost 3 bases. The CDR3 contains 14 residues. Germline V CDR1 and CDR2: MNHEY, SVGAGI. The CDR3 coding sequence is TGTGCCAGCAGCCCGACAGGGATTGGAAACACCATATATTTT. It yields the protein CASSPTGIGNTIYF.

The J gene is TRBJ2-3, the V gene TRBV3-1 (or the pseudogene TRBV3-2), with D tentatively TRBD2 (5 bases). Trimming removed 0 bases at V and 2 bases at J, with 6 bases between. CDR1 and CDR2 from the germline V gene are LGHDT and YNNKEL (reference sequence). The CDR3 consists of 14 residues. The CDR3 coding sequence is TGTGCCAGCAGCCAAGACGGGATCACAGATACGCAGTATTTT. It codes for CASSQDGITDTQYF.

The chain joins TRBV18 to TRBJ1-2; TRBD1 is a possible D gene (5 bases). Deletions cut 3 bases from V and 7 bases from J, with 12 bases between. From germline, CDR1 is KGHSH and CDR2 LQKENI. This CDR3 contains 13 residues. The CDR3 nucleotides are TGTGCCAGCTCACCGGGGGGAGGGGCTGGCTACACCTTC. This sequence encodes CASSPGGGAGYTF.

The chain has TRBV28 and TRBJ1-4, with 7 bases aligning to TRBD1. V shed 5 bases, J shed 3 bases, and the junction held 6 bases outside the gene matches. In germline, CDR1 is MDHEN, CDR2 SYDVKM. The CDR3 is made up of 15 amino acids. CDR3: CASSLRQGANEKLFF. CDR3 bases: TGTGCCAGCAGTCTACGACAGGGAGCTAATGAAAAACTGTTTTTT.

The chain couples TRBV2 to TRBJ2-3, with D tentatively TRBD1 or TRBD2 (5 bases each). Trimming removed 6 bases from V and 0 bases from J, with 16 bases in between. The germline V gene encodes CDR1 SNHLY and CDR2 FYNNEI. The CDR3 spans 16 residues. The CDR3 DNA sequence: TGTGCCAGCAGACCTACCGGGGCAGGAAGCACAGATACGCAGTATTTT. Its translation is CASRPTGAGSTDTQYF.

This chain links TRBV13 with TRBJ1-6, with a tentative D call TRBD1 (5 bases). Germline CDR1 and CDR2: PRHDT and FYEKMQ (reference sequence). V lost 0 bases and J 9 bases, leaving 18 bases between the germline ends. CDR3 length: 17 amino acids. CDR3 region: CASSLGLSGRLGSPLHF. CDR3 sequence (DNA): TGTGCCAGCAGCTTAGGCCTGTCAGGGAGGTTGGGTTCACCCCTCCACTTT.

This clone was detected only a few times. The chain is built from TRBV2 and TRBJ1-2; no firm D call. Trimming shortened V by 1 base and J by 8 bases, and 8 bases separated the two germline ends. Per germline, CDR1 SNHLY and CDR2 FYNNEI. This CDR3 is built from 12 residues. This chain's CDR3 is CASSEVVLGYTF. DNA for the CDR3: TGTGCCAGCAGTGAAGTGGTCTTGGGCTACACCTTC. The full variable domain, rest sourced from reference TRBV2 and TRBJ1-2, is EPEVTQTPSHQVTQMGQEVILRCVPISNHLYFYWYRQILGQKVEFLVSFYNNEISEKSEIFDDQFSVERPDGSNFTLKIRSTKLEDSAMYFCASSEVVLGYTFGSGTRLTVV.

The J gene is TRBJ2-6, the V gene TRBV11-2, with 8 bases lining up with TRBD1. The ends lost 3 bases at V and 3 bases at J; junction bases unmatched: 7. The CDR3 covers 17 residues. CDR1 and CDR2 (germline): SGHAT, FQNNGV. The CDR3 loop is CASSFSPGGFGANVLTF. CDR3 nucleotides: TGTGCCAGCAGCTTCAGTCCAGGGGGCTTTGGGGCCAACGTCCTGACTTTC.

The chain is built from TRBV6-6 and TRBJ2-7; possibly TRBD1 or TRBD2 for D (6 bases each). Trimming shortened V by 2 bases and J by 1 base, and 15 bases separated the two germline ends. Germline CDR1 is MNHNY and CDR2 is SVGAGI (reference sequence). The CDR3 is 16 amino acids. The CDR3 bases are TGTGCCAGCAGTTACCTACCAGGGGAGGCTTCCTACGAGCAGTACTTC. Protein sequence: CASSYLPGEASYEQYF.

The chain is built from TRBV14 and TRBJ2-2; D is ambiguous. With 0 bases removed from V and 7 bases from J, the gap between germline ends came to 6 bases. From germline, CDR1 is SGHDN and CDR2 FVKESK. There are 13 residues in the CDR3. CDR3 nucleotide sequence: TGTGCCAGCAGCCAAGATCTTGTCGGGGAGCTGTTTTTT. Its translation: CASSQDLVGELFF.

The chain recombines TRBV19 with TRBJ1-2, with no clear D. Trimming removed 0 bases from V and 3 bases from J, with 11 bases in between. In germline, CDR1 is LNHDA, CDR2 SQIVND (reference sequence). The CDR3 has 15 amino acids. This chain's CDR3 is CASSIDWGSDYGYTF. The DNA for the CDR3 is TGTGCCAGTAGTATAGATTGGGGATCGGACTATGGCTACACCTTC. Complete variable domain (other parts from reference TRBV19 and TRBJ1-2): DGGITQSPKYLFRKEGQNVTLSCEQNLNHDAMYWYRQDPGQGLRLIYYSQIVNDFQKGDIAEGYSVSREKKESFPLTVTSAQKNPTAFYLCASSIDWGSDYGYTFGSGTRLTVV.

The chain employs TRBV7-9 and TRBJ1-2; the D gene is possibly TRBD1 (6 bases). Germline CDR1 is SEHNR and CDR2 is FQNEAQ (reference sequence). Deletions cut 1 base from V and 6 bases from J, with 12 bases between. The CDR3 is 14 amino acids. CDR3 residues: CASSLETGGDGYTF. CDR3 coding DNA: TGTGCCAGCAGCTTAGAGACAGGAGGTGATGGCTACACCTTC.

V gene TRBV6-5 combines with J gene TRBJ1-6, with 7 bases identical to TRBD1. Germline V CDR1 and CDR2: MNHEY, SVGAGI. The CDR3 consists of 15 residues. Trimming at V came to 2 bases and at J to 9 bases, leaving 7 bases not matched to a gene. The CDR3 nucleotides are TGTGCCAGCAGTTACGAGGGGGCGAAGATTTCACCCCTCCACTTT. Translated: CASSYEGAKISPLHF.

The V and J genes are TRBV2 and TRBJ2-7, with 11 positions matching TRBD2. Germline loops: CDR1 SNHLY, CDR2 FYNNEI. The CDR3 is 16 residues long. V was pared by 6 bases and J by 0 bases, with 7 bases of the junction left unmatched. The DNA of the CDR3 is TGTGCCAGCAGACAACTAACTAGCGGGAGCTCCTACGAGCAGTACTTC. This gives the protein CASRQLTSGSSYEQYF.

The chain links TRBV6-5 to TRBJ2-3; TRBD2 aligns across 9 bases. V lost 10 bases to trimming and J lost 2 bases; unmatched junction nucleotides: 4. This CDR3 spans 13 amino acids. From germline, CDR1 is MNHEY and CDR2 SVGAGI. This chain's CDR3 is CATAGGNTDTQYF. CDR3 nucleotide sequence: TGTGCCACCGCGGGGGGGAACACAGATACGCAGTATTTT.

This clone was found once. V gene TRBV4-3 combines with J gene TRBJ1-2, with TRBD1 matching 8 bases. The CDR3 has 16 amino acids. The junction had 12 bases not matched to a gene; V was cut back by 2 bases and J by 7 bases. Germline CDR1 LGHNA, CDR2 YSLEER. The CDR3 reads CASSQSSGQGGFGYTF. As DNA, the CDR3 is TGCGCCAGCAGCCAAAGTTCCGGACAGGGAGGGTTTGGCTACACCTTC.

This clone has only a few counts. This rearrangement joins TRBV5-1 to TRBJ1-1, with TRBD1 matching 7 bases. The V segment lost 4 bases and the J segment 6 bases; nucleotides outside the gene matches: 3. The germline V gene has CDR1 SGHRS and CDR2 YFSETQ. The CDR3 spans 12 residues. In nucleotides, the CDR3 is TGCGCCAGCAGCAAGACAGGGTCTGAAGCTTTCTTT. It codes for CASSKTGSEAFF.

The chain uses TRBV21-1 and TRBJ1-3; TRBD1 reflects the table's D call only, with no check against the DNA. TRBV21-1 is a known pseudogene. The CDR3 contains 17 residues. The CDR3 DNA follows: TGTGCCAGCAGCAAAGAAAGGGACAGGGGGTCTGGAAACACCATATATTTT. Translation: CASSKERDRGSGNTIYF.

The V and J genes are TRBV12-5 and TRBJ2-7; 8 nucleotides line up with TRBD1. CDR1 and CDR2 (germline): LGHNT, FRNRAP. The CDR3 loop spans 14 amino acids. V dropped 6 bases and J dropped 1; count of bases not matched to a gene: 5. CDR3 residues: CASGPGTGSYEQYF. CDR3 in DNA: TGTGCTAGTGGACCCGGGACAGGTTCCTACGAGCAGTACTTC.

The rearrangement joins TRBV2 to TRBJ2-2, with 7 bases lining up with TRBD2. Germline V gene lookup returns CDR1 SNHLY and CDR2 FYNNEI. Trimming removed 6 bases from V and 7 bases from J; junction bases left unmatched: 14. This CDR3 has 16 amino acids. For the CDR3, the DNA is TGTGCCAGCAGGGGACCGACGCGGGGGTCTGGCGGGGAGCTGTTTTTT. It translates to CASRGPTRGSGGELFF. The full variable domain, with the rest looked up from reference TRBV2 and TRBJ2-2, is EPEVTQTPSHQVTQMGQEVILRCVPISNHLYFYWYRQILGQKVEFLVSFYNNEISEKSEIFDDQFSVERPDGSNFTLKIRSTKLEDSAMYFCASRGPTRGSGGELFFGEGSRLTVL.

The rearrangement links TRBV28 to TRBJ2-5; D possibly uses TRBD1 or TRBD2 (5 bases each). Germline loops: CDR1 MDHEN, CDR2 SYDVKM. The CDR3 consists of 12 residues. Trimming took off 6 bases at V and 6 bases at J, with 11 bases between the two ends. The CDR3 nucleotides read TGTGCCAGCAGGGGGGTAAGAAAGACCCAGTACTTC. Translation gives CASRGVRKTQYF.

The rearrangement joins TRBV3-1 (or the pseudogene TRBV3-2) to TRBJ2-1, with D perhaps matching TRBD2 (5 bases). Per germline, CDR1 LGHDT and CDR2 YNNKEL (reference sequence). V lost 0 bases and J 1 base, leaving 10 bases between the germline ends. The CDR3 loop spans 16 amino acids. The DNA for the CDR3 is TGTGCCAGCAGCCAAGATCGGGGAAAATCCTACAATGAGCAGTTCTTC. Its protein is CASSQDRGKSYNEQFF.

This rearrangement joins TRBV3-1 (or the pseudogene TRBV3-2) to TRBJ1-3; D unresolved. Germline values: CDR1 LGHDT, CDR2 YNNKEL (reference sequence). V lost 4 bases, J lost 0 bases, and 4 bases lay in between. The CDR3 sequence is 13 residues long. DNA of the CDR3: TGTGCCAGCAGCCTGAACTCTGGAAACACCATATATTTT. Translating it yields CASSLNSGNTIYF.

V and J are TRBV7-2 and TRBJ1-4, with a possible D match to TRBD1 (6 bases). CDR1 and CDR2 from the germline V gene are SGHTA and FQGNSA. The CDR3 totals 13 residues. Trimming pared 3 bases from V and 11 bases from J, leaving 13 bases between. The CDR3, as DNA: TGTGCCAGCAGCTTGGACAGTTCAGGGAAACTGTTTTTT. It specifies CASSLDSSGKLFF.

V gene TRBV9 combines with J gene TRBJ2-1; 7 bases are a match to TRBD1. The CDR3 spans 15 residues. Losses at the gene ends were 4 bases for V and 0 bases for J; bases not matched to a gene: 4. Looked up from germline, CDR1 is SGDLS and CDR2 is YYNGEE. The CDR3 nucleotides read TGTGCCAGCAGCCTTCGACAGGGCTCCTACAATGAGCAGTTCTTC. Translation: CASSLRQGSYNEQFF. Complete variable domain (other parts from reference TRBV9 and TRBJ2-1): DSGVTQTPKHLITATGQRVTLRCSPRSGDLSVYWYQQSLDQGLQFLIQYYNGEERAKGNILERFSAQQFPDLHSELNLSSLELGDSALYFCASSLRQGSYNEQFFGPGTRLTVL.